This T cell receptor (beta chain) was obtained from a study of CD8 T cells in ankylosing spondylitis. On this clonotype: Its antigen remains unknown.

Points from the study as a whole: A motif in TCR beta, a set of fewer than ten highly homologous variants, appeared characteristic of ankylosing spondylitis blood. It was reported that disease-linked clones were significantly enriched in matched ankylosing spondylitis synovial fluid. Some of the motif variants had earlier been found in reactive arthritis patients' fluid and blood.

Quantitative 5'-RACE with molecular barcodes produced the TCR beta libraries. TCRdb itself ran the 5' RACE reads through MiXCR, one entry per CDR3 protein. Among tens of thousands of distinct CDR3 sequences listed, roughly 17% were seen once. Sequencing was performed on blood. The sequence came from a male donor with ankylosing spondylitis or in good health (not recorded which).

The CDR3 spells CASSFARASNQPQHF. The CDR3 bases are TGTGCCAGCAGTTTCGCCAGGGCTAGCAATCAGCCCCAGCATTTT. The V gene is TRBV28, the J gene TRBJ1-5; weak D call: TRBD1 (5 bases). The length of the CDR3 is 15 residues. Per germline, CDR1 MDHEN and CDR2 SYDVKM. Trimming removed 3 bases from V and 0 bases from J, with 9 bases in between.